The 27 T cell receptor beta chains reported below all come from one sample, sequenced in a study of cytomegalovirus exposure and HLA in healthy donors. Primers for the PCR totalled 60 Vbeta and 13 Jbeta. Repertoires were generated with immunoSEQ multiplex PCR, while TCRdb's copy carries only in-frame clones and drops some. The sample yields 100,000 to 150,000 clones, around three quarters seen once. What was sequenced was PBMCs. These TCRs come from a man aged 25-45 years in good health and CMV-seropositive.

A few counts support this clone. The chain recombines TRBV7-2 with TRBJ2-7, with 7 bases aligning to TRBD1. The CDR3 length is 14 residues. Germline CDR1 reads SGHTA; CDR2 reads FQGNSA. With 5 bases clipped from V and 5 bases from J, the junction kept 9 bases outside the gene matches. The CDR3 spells CASSLPEGGHEQYF. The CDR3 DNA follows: TGTGCCAGCAGCCTCCCGGAAGGGGGCCACGAGCAGTACTTC.

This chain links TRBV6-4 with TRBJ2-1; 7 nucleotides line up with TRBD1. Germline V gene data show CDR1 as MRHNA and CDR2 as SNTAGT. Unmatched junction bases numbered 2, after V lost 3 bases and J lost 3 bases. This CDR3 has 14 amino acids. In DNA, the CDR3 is TGTGCCAGCAGTGAAGGGACAGACTACAATGAGCAGTTCTTC. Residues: CASSEGTDYNEQFF.

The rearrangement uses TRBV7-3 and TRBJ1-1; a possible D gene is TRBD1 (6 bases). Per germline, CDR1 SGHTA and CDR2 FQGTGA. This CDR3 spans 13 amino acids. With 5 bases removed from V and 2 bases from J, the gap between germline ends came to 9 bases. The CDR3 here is CASSRTVNTEAFF. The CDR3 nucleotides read TGTGCCAGCAGCCGGACAGTCAACACTGAAGCTTTCTTT.

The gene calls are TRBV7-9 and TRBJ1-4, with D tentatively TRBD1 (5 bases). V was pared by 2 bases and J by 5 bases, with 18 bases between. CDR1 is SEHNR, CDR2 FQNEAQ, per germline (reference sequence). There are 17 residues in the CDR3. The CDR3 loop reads CASSLTPWSGRNEKLFF. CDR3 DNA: TGTGCCAGCAGCTTAACCCCTTGGTCAGGGCGGAATGAAAAACTGTTTTTT.

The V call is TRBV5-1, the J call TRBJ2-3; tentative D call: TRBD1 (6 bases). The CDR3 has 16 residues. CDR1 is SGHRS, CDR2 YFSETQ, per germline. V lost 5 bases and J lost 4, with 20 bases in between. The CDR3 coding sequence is TGCGCCAGCAGTCCTCGACCGGGACATAAGCCAGATACGCAGTATTTT. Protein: CASSPRPGHKPDTQYF.

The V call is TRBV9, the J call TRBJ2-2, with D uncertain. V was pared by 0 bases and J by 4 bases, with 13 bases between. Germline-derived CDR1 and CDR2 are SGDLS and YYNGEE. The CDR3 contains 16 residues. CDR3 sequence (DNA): TGTGCCAGCAGCGTAGTTTCCCCCAGAGGCACCGGGGAGCTGTTTTTT. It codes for CASSVVSPRGTGELFF. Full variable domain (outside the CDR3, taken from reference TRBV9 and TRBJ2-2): DSGVTQTPKHLITATGQRVTLRCSPRSGDLSVYWYQQSLDQGLQFLIQYYNGEERAKGNILERFSAQQFPDLHSELNLSSLELGDSALYFCASSVVSPRGTGELFFGEGSRLTVL.

CDR3 sequence: CASSPQGSYGYTF. CDR3 sequence (DNA): TGTGCCAGCAGCCCACAGGGGTCCTATGGCTACACCTTC. This sequence joins TRBV6-5 and TRBJ1-2; 7 nucleotides align to TRBD1. V gave up 6 bases and J gave up 4 bases; unmatched junction bases: 5. Germline assignment: CDR1 MNHEY and CDR2 SVGAGI. This CDR3 contains 13 residues.

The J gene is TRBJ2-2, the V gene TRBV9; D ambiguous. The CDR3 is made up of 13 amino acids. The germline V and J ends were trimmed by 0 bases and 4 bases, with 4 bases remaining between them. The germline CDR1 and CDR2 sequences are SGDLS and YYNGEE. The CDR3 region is CASSVELTGELFF. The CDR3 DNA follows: TGTGCCAGCAGCGTAGAACTCACCGGGGAGCTGTTTTTT.

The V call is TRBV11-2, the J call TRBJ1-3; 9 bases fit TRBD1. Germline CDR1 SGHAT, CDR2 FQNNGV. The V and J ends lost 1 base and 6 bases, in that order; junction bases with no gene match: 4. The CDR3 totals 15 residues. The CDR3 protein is CASSLVTGGENTIYF. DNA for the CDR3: TGTGCCAGCAGCTTAGTCACAGGGGGCGAAAACACCATATATTTT.

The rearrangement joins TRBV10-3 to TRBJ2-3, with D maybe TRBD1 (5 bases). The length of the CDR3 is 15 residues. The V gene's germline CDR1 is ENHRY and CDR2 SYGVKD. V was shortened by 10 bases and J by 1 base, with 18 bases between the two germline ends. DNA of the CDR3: TGTGCCAGCAAGGGGCAGGAGCCCCGCACAGATACGCAGTATTTT. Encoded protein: CASKGQEPRTDTQYF.

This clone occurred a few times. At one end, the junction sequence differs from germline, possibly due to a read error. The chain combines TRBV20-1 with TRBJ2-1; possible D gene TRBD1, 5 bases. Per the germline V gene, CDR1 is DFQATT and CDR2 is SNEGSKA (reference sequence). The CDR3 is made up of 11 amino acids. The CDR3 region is CSARDQGASVF. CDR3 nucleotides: TGCAGTGCTAGAGATCAAGGGGCCTCAGTCTTC.

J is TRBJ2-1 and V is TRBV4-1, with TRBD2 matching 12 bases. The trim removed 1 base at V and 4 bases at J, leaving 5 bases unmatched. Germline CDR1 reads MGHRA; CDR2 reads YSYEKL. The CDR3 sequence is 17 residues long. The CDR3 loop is CASSQGPGTSGYNEQFF. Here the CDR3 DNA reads TGCGCCAGCAGCCAAGGTCCCGGGACTAGCGGGTACAATGAGCAGTTCTTC.

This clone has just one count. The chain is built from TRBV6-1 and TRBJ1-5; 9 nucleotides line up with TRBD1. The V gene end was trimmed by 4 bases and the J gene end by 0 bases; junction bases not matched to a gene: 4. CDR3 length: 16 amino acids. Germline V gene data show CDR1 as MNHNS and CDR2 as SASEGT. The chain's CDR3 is CASSVQGASSNQPQHF. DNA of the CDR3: TGTGCCAGCAGTGTACAGGGGGCGTCTAGCAATCAGCCCCAGCATTTT.

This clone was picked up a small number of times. The CDR3 is CASSEGGQGIGNTIYF. The DNA of the CDR3 is TGTGCCAGCAGCGAGGGGGGACAGGGCATCGGAAACACCATATATTTT. This chain joins TRBV5-6 and TRBJ1-3; 9 nucleotides line up with TRBD1. V shed 4 bases and J 4 bases; nucleotides not matched to a gene: 9. Germline assignment: CDR1 SGHDT and CDR2 YYEEEE. The CDR3 contains 16 residues.

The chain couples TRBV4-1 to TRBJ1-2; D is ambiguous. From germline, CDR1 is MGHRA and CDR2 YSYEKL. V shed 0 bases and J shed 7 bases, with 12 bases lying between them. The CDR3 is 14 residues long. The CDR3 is CASSQERLRFGYTF. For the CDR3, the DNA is TGCGCCAGCAGCCAAGAGCGGTTGAGATTTGGCTACACCTTC.

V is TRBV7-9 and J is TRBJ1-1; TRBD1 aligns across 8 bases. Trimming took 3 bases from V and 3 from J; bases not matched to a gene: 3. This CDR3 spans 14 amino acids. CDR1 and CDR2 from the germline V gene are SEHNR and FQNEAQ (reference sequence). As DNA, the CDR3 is TGTGCCAGCAGCTTTCAGGGGGCGGACACTGAAGCTTTCTTT. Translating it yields CASSFQGADTEAFF.

The DNA for the CDR3 is TGTGCCAGCAGTGAAGACACTAGCGGGGGGACAGATACGCAGTATTTT. The encoded protein is CASSEDTSGGTDTQYF. V usage is TRBV6-4 and J usage is TRBJ2-3, with TRBD2 identical over 12 bases. After removal of 3 bases from V and 3 bases from J, the junction contained 4 bases not matched to a gene. Germline CDR1 reads MRHNA; CDR2 reads SNTAGT. There are 16 residues in the CDR3.

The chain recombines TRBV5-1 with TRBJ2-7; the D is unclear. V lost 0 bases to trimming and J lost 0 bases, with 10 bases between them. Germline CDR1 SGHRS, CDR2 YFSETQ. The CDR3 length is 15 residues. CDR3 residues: CASSLDRTSSYEQYF. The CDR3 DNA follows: TGCGCCAGCAGCTTGGATAGAACGAGCTCCTACGAGCAGTACTTC.

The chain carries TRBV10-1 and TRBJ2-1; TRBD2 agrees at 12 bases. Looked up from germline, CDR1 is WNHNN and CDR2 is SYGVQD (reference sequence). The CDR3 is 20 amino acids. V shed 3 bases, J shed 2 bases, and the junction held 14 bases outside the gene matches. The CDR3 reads CASSDFLPDLAGGPYNEQFF. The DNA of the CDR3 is TGCGCCAGCAGTGACTTTCTACCGGACCTAGCGGGGGGGCCCTACAATGAGCAGTTCTTC.

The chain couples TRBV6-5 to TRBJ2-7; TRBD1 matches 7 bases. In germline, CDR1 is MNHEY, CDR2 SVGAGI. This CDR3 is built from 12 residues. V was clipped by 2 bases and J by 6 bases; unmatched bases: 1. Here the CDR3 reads CASSYHRGEQYF. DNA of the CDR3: TGTGCCAGCAGTTACCACAGGGGCGAGCAGTACTTC.

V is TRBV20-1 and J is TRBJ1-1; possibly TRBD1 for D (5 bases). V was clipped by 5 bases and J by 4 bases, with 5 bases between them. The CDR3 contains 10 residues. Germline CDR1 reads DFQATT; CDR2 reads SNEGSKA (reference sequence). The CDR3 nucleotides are TGCAGTGCTCAGGGCACTGAAGCTTTCTTT. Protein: CSAQGTEAFF.

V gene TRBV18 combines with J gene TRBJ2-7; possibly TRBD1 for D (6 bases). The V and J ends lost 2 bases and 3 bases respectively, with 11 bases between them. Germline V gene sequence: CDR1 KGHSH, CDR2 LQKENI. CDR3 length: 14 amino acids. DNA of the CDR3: TGTGCCAGCTCACCAAGGGACATAGACTACGAGCAGTACTTC. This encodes CASSPRDIDYEQYF.

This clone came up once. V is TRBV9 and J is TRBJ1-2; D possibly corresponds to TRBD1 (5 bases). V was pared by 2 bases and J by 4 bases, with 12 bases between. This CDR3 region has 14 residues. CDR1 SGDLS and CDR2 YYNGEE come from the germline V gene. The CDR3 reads CASSVSGGSYGYTF. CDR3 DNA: TGTGCCAGCAGCGTGTCCGGGGGTAGCTATGGCTACACCTTC.

The DNA of the CDR3 is TGCAGCGTTGAAGAACCAGGGGCTGGAAACACCATATATTTT. Translated, it gives CSVEEPGAGNTIYF. This sequence joins TRBV29-1 and TRBJ1-3, with D possibly matching TRBD1 (6 bases). Germline V gene data show CDR1 as SQVTM and CDR2 as ANQGSEA. V lost 0 bases, J lost 2 bases, and 8 bases lay in between. This CDR3 is 14 amino acids long.

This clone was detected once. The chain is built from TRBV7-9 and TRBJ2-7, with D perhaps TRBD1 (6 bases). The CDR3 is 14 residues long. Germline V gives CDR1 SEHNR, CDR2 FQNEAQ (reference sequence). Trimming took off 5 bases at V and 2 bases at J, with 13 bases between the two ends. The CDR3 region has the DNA TGTGCCAGCAGCCGTGAACAGGGCCCCTACGAGCAGTACTTC. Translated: CASSREQGPYEQYF.

The CDR3 is CASSLIPGTNTGELFF. CDR3 sequence (DNA): TGTGCCAGCAGCTTAATCCCAGGGACGAACACCGGGGAGCTGTTTTTT. The chain employs TRBV7-3 and TRBJ2-2, with D perhaps TRBD1 (5 bases). With 1 base removed from V and 0 bases from J, the gap between germline ends came to 9 bases. CDR3 length: 16 residues. Germline V gene lookup returns CDR1 SGHTA and CDR2 FQGTGA.

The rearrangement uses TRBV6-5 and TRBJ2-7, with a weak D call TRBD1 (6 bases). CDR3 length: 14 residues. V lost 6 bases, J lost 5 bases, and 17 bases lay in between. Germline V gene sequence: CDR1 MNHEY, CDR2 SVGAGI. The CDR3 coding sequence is TGTGCCAGCAGCCCTACTTGGGGGCGGAACGAGCAGTACTTC. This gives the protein CASSPTWGRNEQYF.